The TCR beta chain described here comes from a study of OX40 agonist ivuxolimab in advanced cancers. Study-level information: The dose-escalation group included hepatocellular carcinoma, melanoma, renal cell carcinoma and head and neck cancer.

Regarding this clone: Its antigen is unknown.

The data were produced by immunoSEQ multiplex PCR, yet TCRdb's version contains in-frame clones alone and is incomplete. Of 55,000 to 85,000 clones detected, about 89% appear once; the ten largest clones hold about 0.31%. Systemic immunosuppression or autoimmune disease history was grounds to exclude patients. Study conclusions and caveats: By week 6 at 0.1 to 3.0 mg/kg, blood CD4+ and CD8+ T cells had expanded clonally. Relative to CD4+ cells, CD8+ T cells on average had more expanded clones.

Per germline, CDR1 SGHTA and CDR2 FQGTGA. V was shortened by 0 bases and J by 2 bases, with 11 bases between the two germline ends. The CDR3 length is 16 residues. The source was CD4+ or CD8+ T cells sorted from blood, collected in a trial of the OX40 agonist ivuxolimab. This rearrangement joins TRBV7-3 to TRBJ2-1; D gene unclear. The clonotype was recovered from an adult with an advanced solid tumor such as melanoma, head and neck, liver or kidney cancer. CDR3 in amino acids: CASSLTAGSTYNEQFF. Written as DNA, the CDR3 is TGTGCCAGCAGCTTAACAGCCGGAAGTACCTACAATGAGCAGTTCTTC.